Presented here are 25 T cell receptor beta chains from one specimen sequenced in a study of cytomegalovirus exposure and HLA in healthy donors. The PCR employed 60 Vbeta primers together with 13 Jbeta primers. Repertoires were generated with immunoSEQ multiplex PCR, while TCRdb's copy carries only in-frame clones and drops some. In the table there are some 190,000 clones, over 70% of which are singletons. The specimen was PBMCs. The receptor set was obtained from a man aged 18 to 29 in good health and CMV-seronegative.

In this sample, this clone turned up once. The rearrangement links TRBV19 to TRBJ1-2; 8 positions match TRBD1. There are 16 residues in the CDR3. Germline CDR1 and CDR2: LNHDA and SQIVND (reference sequence). V was clipped by 5 bases and J by 8 bases; unmatched bases: 16. The CDR3 nucleotides read TGTGCCAGTAGTCCCTGGGACAGGAGAGGCCTTATGGGCTACACCTTC. It is translated as CASSPWDRRGLMGYTF.

The V gene is TRBV11-3, the J gene TRBJ2-7, with 8 bases matching TRBD1. V lost 0 bases and J lost 0; bases outside the gene matches: 7. Germline V lookup: CDR1 SGHNT, CDR2 YENEEA. CDR3 length: 17 residues. The chain's CDR3 is CASSLDYGTGSSYEQYF. The DNA of the CDR3 is TGTGCCAGCAGCTTAGATTACGGGACAGGAAGCTCCTACGAGCAGTACTTC.

This clone appeared a few times. CDR3: CASSFGGDTQYF. CDR3 in DNA: TGTGCCAGCAGCTTCGGGGGGGATACGCAGTATTTT. The rearrangement joins TRBV7-2 to TRBJ2-3; 7 nucleotides match TRBD2. The CDR3 covers 12 residues. The germline CDR1 and CDR2 sequences are SGHTA and FQGNSA. The junction had 0 bases not matched to a gene; V was cut back by 3 bases and J by 6 bases.

V gene TRBV4-3 combines with J gene TRBJ2-3, with 7 nucleotides matching TRBD1. The length of the CDR3 is 18 residues. V was pared by 4 bases and J by 2 bases, with 15 bases of the junction left unmatched. The V gene's germline CDR1 is LGHNA and CDR2 YSLEER. The CDR3 reads CASSLGYHPGQNTDTQYF. CDR3 nucleotides: TGCGCCAGCAGCCTTGGATACCATCCGGGACAGAACACAGATACGCAGTATTTT.

The chain combines TRBV14 with TRBJ2-3; D gene uncertain. V lost 0 bases and J lost 4, with 11 bases in between. Germline-derived CDR1 and CDR2 are SGHDN and FVKESK. The CDR3 runs to 15 residues. The CDR3 bases are TGTGCCAGCAGCCAAGACCGGAGACCGCCAGATACGCAGTATTTT. Its translation is CASSQDRRPPDTQYF.

This clone was counted only a few times. The CDR3 here is CAISSSGDEQYF. Written as DNA, the CDR3 is TGTGCCATCAGTTCTAGCGGGGACGAGCAGTACTTC. The chain links TRBV10-3 to TRBJ2-7; 9 nucleotides align to TRBD2. CDR3 length: 12 residues. Germline loops: CDR1 ENHRY, CDR2 SYGVKD. The trim removed 5 bases at V and 5 bases at J, leaving 1 base unmatched.

This clone has only a few counts. This chain links TRBV19 with TRBJ2-7; D possibly corresponds to TRBD1 (7 bases). CDR3 length: 15 amino acids. Per germline, CDR1 LNHDA and CDR2 SQIVND (reference sequence). Trimming pared 5 bases from V and 2 bases from J, leaving 16 bases between. The CDR3 reads CASSLRDSSTYEQYF. CDR3 nucleotides: TGTGCCAGTAGTCTGCGGGACAGCAGCACCTACGAGCAGTACTTC.

The rearrangement joins TRBV9 to TRBJ2-5; 7 bases align to TRBD2. The CDR3 extends over 15 amino acids. CDR1 SGDLS and CDR2 YYNGEE come from the germline V gene. The junction had 17 bases not matched to a gene; V was cut back by 9 bases and J by 6 bases. CDR3 region: CAKLRLAGVVQTQYF. CDR3 bases: TGTGCCAAACTTCGACTAGCAGGAGTTGTGCAGACCCAGTACTTC.

This chain uses TRBV11-3 with TRBJ2-7, with D perhaps matching TRBD1 (6 bases). V gave up 5 bases and J gave up 5 bases, with 13 bases separating them. The CDR3 spans 13 residues. Germline CDR1 and CDR2: SGHNT and YENEEA. CDR3 sequence: CASSPRGRDEQYF. The CDR3 DNA reads TGTGCCAGCAGCCCAAGGGGGAGAGACGAGCAGTACTTC.

This chain joins TRBV12-5 and TRBJ1-3; TRBD1 matches 9 bases. The V and J ends lost 2 bases and 4 bases, in that order; junction bases with no gene match: 18. CDR3 size: 20 residues. From germline, CDR1 is LGHNT and CDR2 FRNRAP. The CDR3 reads CASGLSPGQGTRVGGNTIYF. For the CDR3, the DNA is TGTGCTAGTGGTTTGTCACCGGGACAGGGAACAAGAGTGGGAGGAAACACCATATATTTT.

This clone was observed a few times. The J gene is TRBJ1-1, the V gene TRBV19; no clear D. The germline gives CDR1 LNHDA, CDR2 SQIVND (reference sequence). The ends were cut back, 4 bases at V and 4 bases at J, with 10 bases in the middle. The CDR3 consists of 13 residues. The CDR3 sequence: CASSSSEVTEAFF. The CDR3 nucleotides read TGTGCCAGTAGTAGTTCAGAAGTCACTGAAGCTTTCTTT.

The chain recombines TRBV28 with TRBJ2-2; a weak D match, TRBD2 (5 bases). The CDR3 length is 16 residues. V dropped 3 bases and J dropped 0 bases, with 11 bases sitting between them. CDR1 is MDHEN and CDR2 is SYDVKM in the germline V gene. CDR3 sequence reads: CASSFPTEANTGELFF. Written as DNA, the CDR3 is TGTGCCAGCAGTTTTCCGACGGAGGCGAACACCGGGGAGCTGTTTTTT.

The J gene is TRBJ2-3, the V gene TRBV6-5; D may be TRBD2 (5 bases). Germline CDR1 and CDR2: MNHEY and SVGAGI. With 6 bases removed from V and 10 bases from J, the gap between germline ends came to 11 bases. CDR3 length: 11 residues. The CDR3 is CASREGGAQYF. CDR3 nucleotide sequence: TGTGCCAGCAGAGAGGGTGGTGCGCAGTATTTT.

This chain links TRBV19 with TRBJ1-1; D not resolved. The CDR3 spans 13 residues. Trimming stripped 2 bases from V and 6 bases from J, with 10 bases between. In germline, CDR1 is LNHDA, CDR2 SQIVND (reference sequence). DNA for the CDR3: TGTGCCAGTAGTATAATAGGCCGGGCTGAAGCTTTCTTT. Translation: CASSIIGRAEAFF.

In this sample, this clone turned up once. The chain has TRBV4-3 and TRBJ1-1; the D is unclear. Per germline, CDR1 LGHNA and CDR2 YSLEER. The CDR3 extends over 14 amino acids. Trimming removed 8 bases at V and 3 bases at J, with 16 bases between. The CDR3: CASSTTGIDTEAFF. The CDR3 region has the DNA TGCGCCAGCTCAACCACGGGGATAGACACTGAAGCTTTCTTT.

The chain has TRBV7-2 and TRBJ2-7; 8 nucleotides agree with TRBD1. Trimming at V came to 5 bases and at J to 6 bases, leaving 6 bases not matched to a gene. The CDR3 is 13 residues long. The germline V gene has CDR1 SGHTA and CDR2 FQGNSA. In DNA form, the CDR3 reads TGTGCCAGCAGCCTTGGACAGGGACGCGAGCAGTACTTC. Its translation: CASSLGQGREQYF.

This clone was recorded only once. The V and J genes are TRBV30 and TRBJ1-4; 7 positions match TRBD1. CDR1 GTSNPN and CDR2 SVGIG come from the germline V gene (reference sequence). Trimming cost V 0 bases and J 5 bases; bases outside gene matches: 3. The CDR3 spans 14 residues. The CDR3 loop reads CAWSVLTGNEKLFF. The CDR3 nucleotides read TGTGCCTGGAGTGTTTTGACAGGGAATGAAAAACTGTTTTTT.

The gene calls are TRBV6-5 and TRBJ1-1; unclear D gene. The germline CDR1 and CDR2 sequences are MNHEY and SVGAGI. V dropped 5 bases and J dropped 7 bases, with 17 bases sitting between them. The CDR3 consists of 14 residues. CDR3 nucleotide sequence: TGTGCCAGCAGTCGTCGTCGAGTCGGGAATGAAGCTTTCTTT. It specifies CASSRRRVGNEAFF.

This clone came up a few times. The genes are TRBV6-6 and TRBJ2-1, with 7 bases lining up with TRBD2. Looked up from germline, CDR1 is MNHNY and CDR2 is SVGAGI (reference sequence). The V and J ends lost 7 bases and 6 bases, in that order; junction bases with no gene match: 0. There are 11 residues in the CDR3. CDR3 amino acids: CASTGGNEQFF. CDR3 bases: TGTGCCAGCACGGGGGGCAATGAGCAGTTCTTC.

The chain carries TRBV15 and TRBJ2-3; a possible D gene is TRBD2 (5 bases). V was trimmed by 5 bases and J by 4 bases, leaving 13 bases between them. CDR1 LNHNV and CDR2 YYDKDF come from the germline V gene (reference sequence). The CDR3 covers 14 residues. The CDR3 coding sequence is TGTGCCACCAGCCTTAGCCTAGCTGCAGATACGCAGTATTTT. It specifies CATSLSLAADTQYF.

This chain links TRBV7-2 with TRBJ2-3; perhaps TRBD2 as D (6 bases). CDR3 length: 15 residues. CDR1 is SGHTA, CDR2 FQGNSA, per germline. The V end was cut by 3 bases, the J end by 2 bases, with 12 bases between. The CDR3 loop reads CASSLQGGTTDTQYF. CDR3 nucleotides: TGTGCCAGCAGCTTGCAAGGCGGGACCACAGATACGCAGTATTTT.

The V call is TRBV7-6, the J call TRBJ2-7; tentatively, D is TRBD2 (6 bases). Germline V lookup: CDR1 SGHVS, CDR2 FNYEAQ. The CDR3 is made up of 14 amino acids. Trimming removed 1 base at V and 1 base at J, with 8 bases between. The CDR3 loop is CASSLGGGSYEQYF. The DNA for the CDR3 is TGTGCCAGCAGCTTAGGGGGAGGTTCCTACGAGCAGTACTTC.

This chain joins TRBV5-1 and TRBJ1-6, with no clear D. Trimming took off 4 bases at V and 7 bases at J, with 12 bases between the two ends. This CDR3 comprises 14 residues. The germline V gene encodes CDR1 SGHRS and CDR2 YFSETQ. CDR3 sequence (DNA): TGCGCCAGCAGCAGTTCGGTGTTAAATTCACCCCTCCACTTT. It specifies CASSSSVLNSPLHF.

This chain links TRBV7-9 with TRBJ1-1; tentative D call: TRBD1 (5 bases). There are 14 residues in the CDR3. V was shortened by 5 bases and J by 1 base, with 11 bases between the two germline ends. CDR1 is SEHNR, CDR2 FQNEAQ, per germline (reference sequence). The CDR3 protein is CASSPGNRNTEAFF. DNA for the CDR3: TGTGCCAGCAGCCCAGGGAATAGGAACACTGAAGCTTTCTTT.

The gene calls are TRBV6-1 and TRBJ2-2, with D maybe TRBD1 (6 bases). V was clipped by 6 bases and J by 6 bases, with 11 bases between them. The CDR3 consists of 13 residues. CDR1 and CDR2 (germline): MNHNS, SASEGT. The CDR3 region is CASRLQGAGELFF. The DNA for the CDR3 is TGTGCCAGCAGACTACAGGGTGCCGGGGAGCTGTTTTTT.